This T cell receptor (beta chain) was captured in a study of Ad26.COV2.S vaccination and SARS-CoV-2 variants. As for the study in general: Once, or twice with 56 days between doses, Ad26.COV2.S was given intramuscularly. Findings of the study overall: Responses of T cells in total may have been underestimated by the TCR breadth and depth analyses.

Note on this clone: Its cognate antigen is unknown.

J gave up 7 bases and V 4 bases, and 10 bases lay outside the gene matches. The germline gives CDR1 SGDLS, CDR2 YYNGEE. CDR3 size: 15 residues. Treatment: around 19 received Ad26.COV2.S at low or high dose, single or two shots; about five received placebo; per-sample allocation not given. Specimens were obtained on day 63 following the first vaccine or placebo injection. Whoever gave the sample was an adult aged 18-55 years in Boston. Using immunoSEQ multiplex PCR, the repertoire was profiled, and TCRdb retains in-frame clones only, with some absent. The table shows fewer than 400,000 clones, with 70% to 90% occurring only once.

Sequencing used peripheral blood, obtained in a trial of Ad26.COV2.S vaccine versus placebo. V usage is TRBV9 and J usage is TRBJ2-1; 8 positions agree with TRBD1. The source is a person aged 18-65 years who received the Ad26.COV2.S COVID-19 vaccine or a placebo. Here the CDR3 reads CASSPSRTGRNEQFF. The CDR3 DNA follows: TGTGCCAGCAGCCCCTCTCGGACAGGGAGGAATGAGCAGTTCTTC.